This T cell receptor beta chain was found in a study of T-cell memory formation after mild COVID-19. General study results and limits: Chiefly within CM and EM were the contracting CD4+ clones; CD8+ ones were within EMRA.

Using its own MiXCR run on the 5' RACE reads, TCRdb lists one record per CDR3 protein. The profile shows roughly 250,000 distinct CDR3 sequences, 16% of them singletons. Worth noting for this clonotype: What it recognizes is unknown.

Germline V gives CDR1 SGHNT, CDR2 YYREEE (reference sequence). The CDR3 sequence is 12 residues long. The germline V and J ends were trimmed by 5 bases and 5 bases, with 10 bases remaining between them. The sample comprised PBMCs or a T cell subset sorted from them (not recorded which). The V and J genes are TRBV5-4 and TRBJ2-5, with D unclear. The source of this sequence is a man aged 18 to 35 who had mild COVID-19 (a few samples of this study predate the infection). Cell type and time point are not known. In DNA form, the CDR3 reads TGTGCCAGCAGGGCAGTAGGTGAGACCCAGTACTTC. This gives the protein CASRAVGETQYF.